The subject of this entry is one T cell receptor beta chain. Its cognate antigen is unknown. The PCR used 60 Vbeta and 13 Jbeta primers. Generated by immunoSEQ multiplex PCR, the TCRdb table keeps only in-frame clones and is missing some. The data show around 40,000 clones, roughly 60% seen once. This specimen belongs to a study of cytomegalovirus exposure and HLA in healthy donors. Points from the study as a whole: With high specificity and sensitivity, the classifier reportedly diagnosed cytomegalovirus status.

The receptor was derived from a human donor in good health. Sample: PBMCs.

The CDR3 here is CASSLMVGSGYTF. The CDR3 DNA sequence: TGTGCCAGCAGTTTAATGGTGGGGAGTGGCTACACCTTC. The chain recombines TRBV28 with TRBJ1-2; D is unresolved. The CDR3 length is 13 residues. The V gene lost 2 bases and the J gene lost 7 bases, with 11 bases spanning the gap. The germline V gene encodes CDR1 MDHEN and CDR2 SYDVKM.